Listed below are T cell receptor beta chains from one sample, sequenced in a study of blood T cell repertoires in COVID-19. Generated by immunoSEQ multiplex PCR, the TCRdb table keeps only in-frame clones and is missing some. The table shows under 400,000 clones, with roughly 90% occurring only once. Source material: peripheral blood. These receptors came from a woman under 40 with COVID-19, enrolled during active disease. Each CDR3 is given with its conserved first and last residue. Each record gives: J gene, D gene, clone size, V gene, CDR3 DNA, CDR3 protein. A D gene is named only where the DNA matches it firmly. Clone size, where shown, is once, few, many, or a class for clones that have expanded.

>TRBJ2-7|TRBD1|few|TRBV5-1
TGCGCCAGCAGCTTCGGGGACAGGGCGTACGAGCAGTACTTC
CASSFGDRAYEQYF
>TRBJ1-1|TRBD1|.|TRBV29-1
TGCAGCGTTGGACAGGGGCCGGGGACTGAAGCTTTCTTT
CSVGQGPGTEAFF
>TRBJ1-6|.|.|TRBV3-1/TRBV3-2
TGTGCCAGCAGCCAAGAACAGAGAAATTCACCCCTCCACTTT
CASSQEQRNSPLHF
>TRBJ1-6|TRBD1|once|TRBV9
TGTGCCAGCAGCGCACGACAGGGGTGGGATTCACCCCTCCACTTT
CASSARQGWDSPLHF
>TRBJ2-7|.|.|TRBV6-5
TGTGCCAGCAGTAGTTATGTGGAGGCCTACGAGCAGTACTTC
CASSSYVEAYEQYF
>TRBJ2-1|.|.|TRBV6-6
TGTGCCAGCAGTTACATTGAGTCGGAGCAGTTCTTC
CASSYIESEQFF
>TRBJ2-7|TRBD1|.|TRBV11-2
TGTGCCAGCAGCTTAGGGGTGACAGGGCTCTACGAGCAGTACTTC
CASSLGVTGLYEQYF
>TRBJ1-1|.|once|TRBV5-6
TGTGCCAGCAGCTTGGCTCTGGGGAGGGCGGGCACTGAAGCTTTCTTT
CASSLALGRAGTEAFF
>TRBJ1-1|.|.|TRBV18
TGTGCCAGCTCACCACGACAGGACCTGAACACTGAAGCTTTCTTT
CASSPRQDLNTEAFF
>TRBJ1-2|.|.|TRBV18
TGTGCCAGCTCACCTCGAGACTCCGGGACAAGCTATGGCTACACCTTC
CASSPRDSGTSYGYTF
>TRBJ2-7|.|once|TRBV7-9
TGTGCCAGCAGCTTAGGTCGGGACTCCGAGCAGTACTTC
CASSLGRDSEQYF
>TRBJ1-3|.|.|TRBV28
TGTGCCAGCAGTTTGGAAGGGGCTTCTGGAAACACCATATATTTT
CASSLEGASGNTIYF
>TRBJ2-5|TRBD2|.|TRBV25-1
TGTGCCAGCAACCGGGAGGGCCCCGAGACCCAGTACTTC
CASNREGPETQYF
>TRBJ2-3|TRBD2|.|TRBV5-1
TGCGCCAGCAGCTTGGCTAGCGGGAGCACAGATACGCAGTATTTT
CASSLASGSTDTQYF
>TRBJ2-3|TRBD2|.|TRBV27
TGTGCCAGCAGTGAAGGGGTAGCGGGAGCCTCAGATACGCAGTATTTT
CASSEGVAGASDTQYF
>TRBJ2-5|.|.|TRBV2
TGTGCCAGCACTAGTAAAGAGACCCAGTACTTC
CASTSKETQYF
>TRBJ1-4|TRBD1|.|TRBV2
TGTGCCAGCAGGACAGGGTTTACTAATGAAAAACTGTTTTTT
CASRTGFTNEKLFF
>TRBJ1-2|TRBD1|.|TRBV5-1
TGCGCCAGCAGCGGGGGACAGAACTATGGCTACACCTTC
CASSGGQNYGYTF
>TRBJ1-6|.|.|TRBV27
TGTGCCAGCAGTTTAACAGGCGATAATTCACCCCTCCACTTT
CASSLTGDNSPLHF
>TRBJ2-2|.|.|TRBV5-1
TGCGCCAGCAGCTTGCTCTCCGGGGGGAACACCGGGGAGCTGTTTTTT
CASSLLSGGNTGELFF
>TRBJ2-3|TRBD1|.|TRBV5-6
TGTGCCAGCAGCGCCGGGACAGGAGATACAGATACGCAGTATTTT
CASSAGTGDTDTQYF
>TRBJ2-1|.|.|TRBV7-6
TGTGCCAGCAGTCAGACCGGGAGCGCCTACAATGAGCAGTTCTTC
CASSQTGSAYNEQFF
>TRBJ1-2|.|.|TRBV5-1
TGCGCCAGCAGCTCCTCCGGGACATTGTATGGCTACACCTTC
CASSSSGTLYGYTF
>TRBJ2-2|TRBD2|.|TRBV9
TGTGCCAGCAGCGTAGACGCCGGTCTAGCGGGCCTAGGGACCGGGGAGCTGTTTTTT
CASSVDAGLAGLGTGELFF
>TRBJ1-6|.|.|TRBV15
TGTGCCACCAGCACAGGGAGGTCCTATAATTCACCCCTCCACTTT
CATSTGRSYNSPLHF
>TRBJ2-5|.|.|TRBV5-4
TGTGCCAGCAGCCTTGAGGGTAGCGGACAAGAGACCCAGTACTTC
CASSLEGSGQETQYF
>TRBJ1-2|TRBD1|.|TRBV30
TGTGCCTGGAGGGACAGGGGGGGTTATGGCTACACCTTC
CAWRDRGGYGYTF
>TRBJ1-1|TRBD1|.|TRBV5-1
TGCGCCAGCAGCTTAGGACAGGGTCTCCCGTATGAAGCTTTCTTT
CASSLGQGLPYEAFF
>TRBJ1-4|.|.|TRBV30
TGTGCCTGGAGCCTTAGGGCAGGGTCTAATGAAAAACTGTTTTTT
CAWSLRAGSNEKLFF
>TRBJ1-5|.|.|TRBV5-8
TGTGCCAGCAGCCCAAGACTGCACAATCAGCCCCAGCATTTT
CASSPRLHNQPQHF
>TRBJ1-3|TRBD1|.|TRBV6-1
TGTGCCAGCAGTGAATTACCCCCCAGGACAGGGCCGGGAGGAAACACCATATATTTT
CASSELPPRTGPGGNTIYF
>TRBJ1-1|TRBD1|.|TRBV2
TGTGCCAGCGGCCTGCGGACAGGGACGTCCGAAGCTTTCTTT
CASGLRTGTSEAFF
>TRBJ2-1|.|.|TRBV19
TGTGCCAGTAGTCAGGGGTCGGGGCTTGAGCAGTTCTTC
CASSQGSGLEQFF
>TRBJ1-3|.|few|TRBV19
TGTGCCAGTAAGCAAGGGAGCTCTGGAAACACCATATATTTT
CASKQGSSGNTIYF
>TRBJ1-1|.|.|TRBV3-1/TRBV3-2
TGTGCCAGCAGCCAAGCCTCGACAAGGTTGAACACTGAAGCTTTCTTT
CASSQASTRLNTEAFF
>TRBJ2-1|TRBD2|once|TRBV11-2
TGTGCCAGCAACAAGCGGGAGGGCCAGGCGGGATCCTACAATGAGCAGTTCTTC
CASNKREGQAGSYNEQFF
>TRBJ2-1|.|once|TRBV27
TGTGCCAGCAAGAGTTACAATGAGCAGTTCTTC
CASKSYNEQFF
>TRBJ2-7|.|.|TRBV27
TGTGCCAGCAGTTCCAATCCTGCACAGGCTCAGGAGCAGTACTTC
CASSSNPAQAQEQYF
>TRBJ2-5|.|.|TRBV19
TGTGCCAGTAGTGAGAGGGCGGGACGGCGGGAGACCCAGTACTTC
CASSERAGRRETQYF
>TRBJ2-2|.|.|TRBV14
TGTGCCAGCAGCCAGGGACTCCCGTTTACCGGGGAGCTGTTTTTT
CASSQGLPFTGELFF
>TRBJ2-1|TRBD2|.|TRBV6-2/TRBV6-3
TGTGCCAGCAGTTACCAGCTAGCGGGAGTAGCAAATGAGCAGTTCTTC
CASSYQLAGVANEQFF
>TRBJ2-7|.|.|TRBV28
TGTGCCAGCAGTTTTGGTAGCTACGAGCAGTACTTC
CASSFGSYEQYF
>TRBJ1-2|TRBD1|.|TRBV30
TGTGCCTGGGACAGGGGTACCTATGGCTACACCTTC
CAWDRGTYGYTF
>TRBJ2-5|TRBD2|.|TRBV27
TGTGCCAGCAGTCCACGGGGGGGGACCCAGTACTTC
CASSPRGGTQYF
>TRBJ2-7|TRBD1|.|TRBV5-6
TGTGCCAGCAGCTTCAGAGGGACAGCCTCCTACGAGCAGTACTTC
CASSFRGTASYEQYF
>TRBJ1-2|TRBD1|.|TRBV27
TGTGCCAGCAGCTCAGGGGGCCGGTATGGCTACACCTTC
CASSSGGRYGYTF
>TRBJ1-2|.|.|TRBV5-1
TGCGCCAGCAGCTCGGGGGGCACCGGTGGTGCCTATGGCTACACCTTC
CASSSGGTGGAYGYTF
>TRBJ1-2|.|.|TRBV29-1
TGCAGCGTTGAAGGGCTGGGAGCTAACTATGGCTACACCTTC
CSVEGLGANYGYTF
>TRBJ1-1|TRBD1|.|TRBV28
TGTGCCAGCAGTTTGGGGGACAGGGTAAACACTGAAGCTTTCTTT
CASSLGDRVNTEAFF
>TRBJ2-3|.|.|TRBV30
TGTGCCTGGAGTGTACTACGGATAGATACGCAGTATTTT
CAWSVLRIDTQYF
>TRBJ2-3|TRBD2|.|TRBV3-1/TRBV3-2
TGTGCCAGCAGCCTCTTTAGCGGGGGGAAAGATACGCAGTATTTT
CASSLFSGGKDTQYF
>TRBJ2-7|.|.|TRBV4-1
TGCGCCAGCAGCCCAGGGGCGGTAGGGTCCTACGAGCAGTACTTC
CASSPGAVGSYEQYF
>TRBJ1-6|.|.|TRBV27
TGTGCCAGCAGTTTTCGGGGCGGGGTGGGTTCACCCCTCCACTTT
CASSFRGGVGSPLHF
>TRBJ1-5|.|once|TRBV6-5
TGTGCCAGCAGTTACTCTTTTCGTCAGCCCCAGCATTTT
CASSYSFRQPQHF
>TRBJ1-2|.|.|TRBV27
TGTGCCAGCCCAAACACAGGGAACTATGGCTACACCTTC
CASPNTGNYGYTF